A single sample gave rise to the 17 T cell receptor beta chains below, sequenced in a study of tumour-infiltrating T cells in Burkitt lymphoma. TCRdb keeps only in-frame clones here, not all; method: immunoSEQ multiplex PCR. The sample lists 1,500 to 2,000 clones, 9.5% to 15% occurring once. Sequencing input: tumor tissue. The receptor set was obtained from a human donor with Burkitt lymphoma.

The CDR3 DNA sequence: TGTGCCAGCTCACCAGCCTTACTGACCGGGGAGCTGTTTTTT. Translating it yields CASSPALLTGELFF. The chain uses TRBV18 and TRBJ2-2; D gene unclear. The CDR3 runs to 14 residues. In germline, CDR1 is KGHSH, CDR2 LQKENI. Trimming shortened V by 2 bases and J by 5 bases, and 9 bases separated the two germline ends.

The V and J genes are TRBV27 and TRBJ1-1; 7 positions agree with TRBD1. Germline V CDR1 and CDR2: MNHEY, SMNVEV (reference sequence). The V and J ends lost 4 bases and 4 bases, in that order; junction bases with no gene match: 9. This CDR3 comprises 15 residues. CDR3 protein: CASSSQGGWGTEAFF. The CDR3 region has the DNA TGTGCCAGCAGTTCGCAGGGGGGATGGGGCACTGAAGCTTTCTTT.

The chain employs TRBV6-5 and TRBJ2-1; D is possibly TRBD1 (5 bases). V lost 2 bases, J lost 10 bases, and 15 bases lay in between. The CDR3 is made up of 14 amino acids. The germline V gene encodes CDR1 MNHEY and CDR2 SVGAGI. The CDR3 is CASSYGDWGTEQFF. The CDR3 region has the DNA TGTGCCAGCAGTTACGGAGACTGGGGCACGGAGCAGTTCTTC.

This rearrangement joins TRBV4-1 to TRBJ2-1; 9 bases fit TRBD2. The germline V gene has CDR1 MGHRA and CDR2 YSYEKL. Trimming took 4 bases from V and 7 from J; bases not matched to a gene: 14. The CDR3 extends over 17 amino acids. CDR3 amino acids: CASSRPPASGTPNEQFF. CDR3 bases: TGCGCCAGCAGCCGTCCCCCGGCTAGCGGGACCCCTAATGAGCAGTTCTTC.

This clone appeared a few times. V gene TRBV29-1 combines with J gene TRBJ2-2; D unclear. V was pared by 5 bases and J by 1 base, with 5 bases between. The CDR3 runs to 12 residues. The germline V gene encodes CDR1 SQVTM and CDR2 ANQGSEA. DNA for the CDR3: TGCAGCGTTTGGTGGAACACCGGGGAGCTGTTTTTT. Translation: CSVWWNTGELFF.

In its sample, this clone was seen a few times. This chain joins TRBV14 and TRBJ2-3, with TRBD2 identical over 11 bases. Germline V CDR1 and CDR2: SGHDN, FVKESK. This CDR3 is built from 14 residues. After removal of 4 bases from V and 4 bases from J, the junction contained 1 base not matched to a gene. Written as DNA, the CDR3 is TGTGCCAGCAGCCTTAGCGGGGGGGCAGATACGCAGTATTTT. Its protein product is CASSLSGGADTQYF.

This clone was detected only a few times. V usage is TRBV30 and J usage is TRBJ1-2; D uncertain. The CDR3 spans 14 residues. V dropped 6 bases and J dropped 4 bases, with 18 bases sitting between them. Germline CDR1 reads GTSNPN; CDR2 reads SVGIG (reference sequence). The CDR3 DNA reads as TGTGCCTGCCCGGAGATAGGGCGCCCCTATGGCTACACCTTC. Its protein product is CACPEIGRPYGYTF.

This clone was seen more than once but under ten times. The rearrangement joins TRBV5-1 to TRBJ1-1, with a weak D call TRBD1 (6 bases). The CDR3 sequence is 15 residues long. CDR1 is SGHRS, CDR2 YFSETQ, per germline. Trimming pared 2 bases from V and 1 base from J, leaving 12 bases between. CDR3 region: CASSLFRGGNTEAFF. CDR3 coding DNA: TGCGCCAGCAGCTTATTTCGAGGGGGGAACACTGAAGCTTTCTTT.

This clone was detected a few times. J is TRBJ1-1 and V is TRBV6-1; D unresolved. The germline V and J ends were trimmed by 3 bases and 5 bases, with 22 bases remaining between them. Germline V lookup: CDR1 MNHNS, CDR2 SASEGT. This CDR3 has 17 amino acids. The CDR3 sequence: CASSDPPPAGGVTEAFF. CDR3 DNA sequence: TGTGCCAGCAGTGACCCCCCCCCGGCAGGCGGAGTTACTGAAGCTTTCTTT.

V usage is TRBV2 and J usage is TRBJ2-5; 10 bases line up with TRBD1. The CDR3 contains 14 residues. V gave up 5 bases and J gave up 2 bases; unmatched junction bases: 2. Germline CDR1 SNHLY, CDR2 FYNNEI. The DNA of the CDR3 is TGTGCCAGCAGTTGGGACAGGGGACAAGAGACCCAGTACTTC. Its protein is CASSWDRGQETQYF. Variable domain in full (rest from reference TRBV2 and TRBJ2-5): EPEVTQTPSHQVTQMGQEVILRCVPISNHLYFYWYRQILGQKVEFLVSFYNNEISEKSEIFDDQFSVERPDGSNFTLKIRSTKLEDSAMYFCASSWDRGQETQYFGPGTRLLVL.

The CDR3 reads CASSLVGLVGTEAFF. In DNA, the CDR3 is TGCGCCAGCAGCTTGGTTGGGTTGGTGGGGACTGAAGCTTTCTTT. The J gene is TRBJ1-1, the V gene TRBV5-1; D is undetermined. Between the trimmed V and J ends, which lost 0 bases and 5 bases, there was a span of 14 bases. The germline gives CDR1 SGHRS, CDR2 YFSETQ. The CDR3 sequence is 15 residues long.

The V call is TRBV5-8, the J call TRBJ2-3, with D possibly TRBD2 on 5 matching bases. V lost 0 bases, J lost 4 bases, and 12 bases lay in between. From germline, CDR1 is SGHTS and CDR2 YDEGEE. CDR3 length: 15 residues. The CDR3 nucleotides are TGTGCCAGCAGCTTGGGGCGAGGGCGGGCAGATACGCAGTATTTT. This codes for CASSLGRGRADTQYF.

This clone showed up just a few times. This chain links TRBV20-1 with TRBJ1-1; D unresolved. V gave up 4 bases and J gave up 1 base, with 4 bases separating them. The CDR3 extends over 11 amino acids. Per germline, CDR1 DFQATT and CDR2 SNEGSKA (reference sequence). The chain's CDR3 is CSAIENTEAFF. The DNA for the CDR3 is TGCAGTGCTATAGAGAACACTGAAGCTTTCTTT.

The chain uses TRBV15 and TRBJ1-5; 7 nucleotides align to TRBD1. The CDR3 contains 15 residues. From germline, CDR1 is LNHNV and CDR2 YYDKDF (reference sequence). The J segment lost 1 base and the V segment lost 4 bases, leaving 4 bases of the junction unmatched. The CDR3 loop is CATSIEGQSNQPQHF. The CDR3 region has the DNA TGTGCCACCAGCATAGAGGGACAGAGCAATCAGCCCCAGCATTTT.

J is TRBJ2-4 and V is TRBV5-6; 7 bases agree with TRBD1. In germline, CDR1 is SGHDT, CDR2 YYEEEE. CDR3 size: 16 residues. With 4 bases clipped from V and 0 bases from J, the junction kept 7 bases outside the gene matches. For the CDR3, the DNA is TGTGCCAGCAGCATACTTACAGGGGAAGCCAAAAACATTCAGTACTTC. Encoded protein: CASSILTGEAKNIQYF. The variable domain in full, with the rest retrieved from reference TRBV5-6 and TRBJ2-4, is DAGVTQSPTHLIKTRGQQVTLRCSPKSGHDTVSWYQQALGQGPQFIFQYYEEEERQRGNFPDRFSGHQFPNYSSELNVNALLLGDSALYLCASSILTGEAKNIQYFGAGTRLSVL.

This clone showed up just a few times. The chain joins TRBV7-8 to TRBJ2-1; 12 bases line up with TRBD2. V dropped 4 bases and J dropped 8; count of bases not matched to a gene: 15. In germline, CDR1 is SGHVS, CDR2 FQNEAQ. The CDR3 totals 18 residues. The DNA of the CDR3 is TGTGCCAGCAGCTCTCCTGGGGCTAGCGGGGGGGCGCGGGATGAGCAGTTCTTC. Translation gives CASSSPGASGGARDEQFF.

By frequency in the sample, this clone is large (0.1 to 1%). The chain couples TRBV4-1 to TRBJ1-4; 7 nucleotides match TRBD1. Germline CDR1 is MGHRA and CDR2 is YSYEKL. This CDR3 has 16 residues. The ends lost 1 base at V and 5 bases at J; junction bases unmatched: 7. The CDR3 protein is CASSQVSRQGNEKLFF. The CDR3 DNA is TGCGCCAGCAGCCAAGTTTCTCGACAGGGCAATGAAAAACTGTTTTTT.